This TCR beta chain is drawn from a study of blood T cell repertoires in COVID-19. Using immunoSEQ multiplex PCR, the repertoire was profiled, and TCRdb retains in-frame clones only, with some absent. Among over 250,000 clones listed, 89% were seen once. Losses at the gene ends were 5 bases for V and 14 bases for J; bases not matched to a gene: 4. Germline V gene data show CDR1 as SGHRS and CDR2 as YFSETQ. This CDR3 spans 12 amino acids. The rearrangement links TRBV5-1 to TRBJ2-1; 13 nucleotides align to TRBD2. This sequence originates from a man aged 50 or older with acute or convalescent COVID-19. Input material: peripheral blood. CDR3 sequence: CASRLAGGKEFF. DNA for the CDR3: TGCGCCAGCAGACTAGCGGGGGGGAAAGAGTTCTTC.